Listed here are 12 T cell receptor beta chains from one sample, sequenced in a study of breast tumors, draining lymph nodes, adjacent tissues. TCRdb itself ran the multiplex PCR reads through MiXCR, one entry per CDR3 protein. The sample yields 100,000 or so distinct CDR3 sequences, 21% seen once. Axillary draining lymph nodes of breast cancer patients supplied the node samples. Sequenced sample: axillary lymph node tissue. These receptors came from a female donor with breast cancer. Some clones in this sample may be carry-over from other donors' samples.

This sequence joins TRBV20-1 and TRBJ2-5, with TRBD1 identical over 11 bases. Unmatched junction bases numbered 13, after V lost 6 bases and J lost 4 bases. The CDR3 runs 16 residues. Per germline, CDR1 DFQATT and CDR2 SNEGSKA (reference sequence). The CDR3 loop reads CSARPRTGGFGETQYF. In DNA, the CDR3 is TGCAGTGCCAGACCACGGACAGGGGGCTTCGGAGAGACCCAGTACTTC.

As regards this clonotype: A much larger clone lies one base from this, so it may be a read error. V is TRBV2 and J is TRBJ2-6, with D tentatively TRBD2 (6 bases). Germline loops: CDR1 SNHLY, CDR2 FYNNEI. The CDR3 covers 14 residues. The ends were cut back, 7 bases at V and 2 bases at J, with 9 bases in the middle. The CDR3 sequence is CASKEGPGANVLTF. The DNA for the CDR3 is TGTGCCAGCAAGGAGGGCCCTGGGGCCAACGTCCTGACTTTC.

This clonotype was observed at least ten times. The V and J genes are TRBV20-1 and TRBJ2-7; D remains ambiguous. Deletions cut 1 base from V and 2 bases from J, with 6 bases between. CDR3 length equals 12 residues. Per the germline V gene, CDR1 is DFQATT and CDR2 is SNEGSKA (reference sequence). The CDR3 DNA reads TGCAGTGCTAGAGGGGCAGCCTACGAGCAGTACTTC. Amino acid sequence: CSARGAAYEQYF.

This clonotype was found many times. J is TRBJ2-1 and V is TRBV20-1; 13 nucleotides line up with TRBD2. The CDR3 consists of 15 residues. V dropped 3 bases and J dropped 7; count of bases not matched to a gene: 6. The germline V gene has CDR1 DFQATT and CDR2 SNEGSKA (reference sequence). CDR3 in amino acids: CSARDRTSGSNEQFF. In nucleotides, the CDR3 is TGCAGTGCTAGGGATCGGACTAGCGGGAGTAATGAGCAGTTCTTC.

There are many counts of this clonotype. This rearrangement joins TRBV30 to TRBJ1-6; D is perhaps TRBD1 (5 bases). V gave up 0 bases and J gave up 10 bases, with 13 bases separating them. Germline V lookup: CDR1 GTSNPN, CDR2 SVGIG (reference sequence). The CDR3 covers 14 residues. The DNA of the CDR3 is TGTGCCTGGAGTGTACGGGGAAGGGACTCACCCCTCCACTTT. It translates to CAWSVRGRDSPLHF.

Many counts were recorded for this clonotype. The rearrangement joins TRBV10-3 to TRBJ2-2, with TRBD1 identical over 10 bases. This CDR3 has 13 amino acids. J lost 4 bases, V lost 10 bases, and 3 bases had no gene match. Germline V gene data show CDR1 as ENHRY and CDR2 as SYGVKD. This CDR3 is CATRTGGTGELFF. In DNA, the CDR3 is TGTGCCACCAGGACAGGGGGCACCGGGGAGCTGTTTTTT.

Many counts were recorded for this clonotype. This chain joins TRBV2 and TRBJ1-5; 10 bases are shared with TRBD1. In germline, CDR1 is SNHLY, CDR2 FYNNEI. The CDR3 runs 15 residues. J lost 7 bases, V lost 6 bases, and 9 bases had no gene match. The CDR3 DNA follows: TGTGCCAGCAGCGCTAGGACAGGGGGGGACCAGCCCCAGCATTTT. It specifies CASSARTGGDQPQHF.

This clonotype was observed at least ten times. This rearrangement joins TRBV6-6 to TRBJ2-7, with 12 bases matching TRBD2. There are 14 residues in the CDR3. CDR1 is MNHNY, CDR2 SVGAGI, per germline (reference sequence). The J segment lost 3 bases and the V segment lost 6 bases, leaving 3 bases of the junction unmatched. The CDR3 nucleotides are TGTGCCAGCAGAGAACTAGCGGGGGGCTACGAGCAGTACTTC. As protein: CASRELAGGYEQYF.

In the case of this clonotype: This may stem from a read error, because a much larger clone lies one nucleotide away. The V and J genes are TRBV19 and TRBJ1-4; 8 bases map to TRBD1. This CDR3 spans 17 amino acids. The V and J ends lost 4 bases and 4 bases, in that order; junction bases with no gene match: 11. The V gene's germline CDR1 is LNHDA and CDR2 SQIVND (reference sequence). This chain's CDR3 is CASSTPLNRGFNEKLFF. The CDR3 region has the DNA TGTGCCAGTAGTACCCCTCTAAACAGGGGGTTTAATGAAAAACTGTTTTTT.

This clonotype occurred a few times. A much larger clone sits a single nucleotide away, making a read error possible. This chain links TRBV19 with TRBJ1-2; a weak D match, TRBD1 (5 bases). The germline V gene encodes CDR1 LNHDA and CDR2 SQIVND (reference sequence). This CDR3 is built from 15 residues. V gave up 7 bases and J gave up 0 bases, with 15 bases separating them. For the CDR3, the DNA is TGTGCCAGTAACCGACAGCCGAAAGCTAACTATGGCTACACCTTC. Translating it yields CASNRQPKANYGYTF.

This clonotype appeared many times. The J gene is TRBJ2-5, the V gene TRBV4-1; tentative D call: TRBD2 (5 bases). This CDR3 comprises 16 residues. V lost 0 bases to trimming and J lost 1 base, with 12 bases between them. Germline V lookup: CDR1 MGHRA, CDR2 YSYEKL. As DNA, the CDR3 is TGCGCCAGCAGCCAAGAACGGCGGGCGCCCCAAGAGACCCAGTACTTC. Translating it yields CASSQERRAPQETQYF.

The chain recombines TRBV4-1 with TRBJ2-3; unclear D gene. V gave up 4 bases and J gave up 2 bases, with 16 bases separating them. There are 16 residues in the CDR3. The germline CDR1 and CDR2 sequences are MGHRA and YSYEKL. CDR3 bases: TGCGCCAGCAGCCTTCTCCAGGCCAGCCCCACAGATACGCAGTATTTT. This gives the protein CASSLLQASPTDTQYF.